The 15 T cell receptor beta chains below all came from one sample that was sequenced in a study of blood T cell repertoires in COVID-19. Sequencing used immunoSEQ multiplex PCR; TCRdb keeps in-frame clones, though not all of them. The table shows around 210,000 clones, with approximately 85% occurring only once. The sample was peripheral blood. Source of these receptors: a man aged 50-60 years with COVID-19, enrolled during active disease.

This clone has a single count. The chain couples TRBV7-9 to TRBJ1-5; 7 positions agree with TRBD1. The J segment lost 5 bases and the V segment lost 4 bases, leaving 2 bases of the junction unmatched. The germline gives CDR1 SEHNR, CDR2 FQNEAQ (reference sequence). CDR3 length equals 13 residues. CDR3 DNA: TGTGCCAGCAGCTCGACAGGGCATCAGCCCCAGCATTTT. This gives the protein CASSSTGHQPQHF.

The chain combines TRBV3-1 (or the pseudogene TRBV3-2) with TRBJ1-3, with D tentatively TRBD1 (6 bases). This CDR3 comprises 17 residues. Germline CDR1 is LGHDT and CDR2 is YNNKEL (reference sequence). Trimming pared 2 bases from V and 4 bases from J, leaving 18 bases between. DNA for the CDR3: TGTGCCAGCAGCCAAAGGGATTTGACAGGTTCAGGAAACACCATATATTTT. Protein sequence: CASSQRDLTGSGNTIYF.

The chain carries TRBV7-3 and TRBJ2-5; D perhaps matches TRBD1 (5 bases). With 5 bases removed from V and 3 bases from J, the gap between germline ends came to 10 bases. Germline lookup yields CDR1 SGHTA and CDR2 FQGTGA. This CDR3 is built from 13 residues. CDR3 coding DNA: TGTGCCAGCAGCGTTGGGGCCAAAGAGACCCAGTACTTC. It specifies CASSVGAKETQYF.

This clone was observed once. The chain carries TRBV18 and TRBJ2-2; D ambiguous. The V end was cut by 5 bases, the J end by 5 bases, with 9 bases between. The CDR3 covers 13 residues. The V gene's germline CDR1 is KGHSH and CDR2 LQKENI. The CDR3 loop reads CASSDDTTGELFF. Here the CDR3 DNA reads TGTGCCAGCTCAGATGACACAACCGGGGAGCTGTTTTTT.

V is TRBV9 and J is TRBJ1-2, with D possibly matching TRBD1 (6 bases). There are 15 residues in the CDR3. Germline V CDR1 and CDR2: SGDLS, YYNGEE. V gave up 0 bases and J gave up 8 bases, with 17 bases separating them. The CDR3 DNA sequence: TGTGCCAGCAGCGTAGGCAGGGGCCTGTTGGGGGGCTACACCTTC. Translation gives CASSVGRGLLGGYTF.

CDR3 sequence (DNA): TGTGCCAGCAGCCTGGGGGGAGGGGGCTATAATTCACCCCTCCACTTT. Translated: CASSLGGGGYNSPLHF. V gene TRBV5-6 combines with J gene TRBJ1-6, with D possibly being TRBD1 (6 bases). CDR1 SGHDT and CDR2 YYEEEE come from the germline V gene. V lost 4 bases to trimming and J lost 3 bases, with 14 bases between them. There are 16 residues in the CDR3.

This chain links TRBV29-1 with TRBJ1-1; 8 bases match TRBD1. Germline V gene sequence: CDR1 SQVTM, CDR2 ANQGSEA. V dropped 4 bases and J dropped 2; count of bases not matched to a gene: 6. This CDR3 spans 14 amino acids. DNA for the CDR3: TGCAGCGTTGTGGCAGGGGGCATAAACACTGAAGCTTTCTTT. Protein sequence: CSVVAGGINTEAFF.

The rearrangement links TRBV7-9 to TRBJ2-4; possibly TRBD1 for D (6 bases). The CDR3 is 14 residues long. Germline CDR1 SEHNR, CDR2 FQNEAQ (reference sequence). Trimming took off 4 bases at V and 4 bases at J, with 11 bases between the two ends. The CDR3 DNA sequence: TGTGCCAGCAGCTCCCCCGACAGGAAAAACATTCAGTACTTC. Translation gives CASSSPDRKNIQYF.

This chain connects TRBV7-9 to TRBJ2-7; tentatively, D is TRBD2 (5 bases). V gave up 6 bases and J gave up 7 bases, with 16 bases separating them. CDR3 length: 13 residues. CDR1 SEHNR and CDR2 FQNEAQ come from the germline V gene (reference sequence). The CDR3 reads CASRTPGSGEQYF. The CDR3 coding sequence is TGTGCCAGCAGGACCCCTGGGTCGGGGGAGCAGTACTTC.

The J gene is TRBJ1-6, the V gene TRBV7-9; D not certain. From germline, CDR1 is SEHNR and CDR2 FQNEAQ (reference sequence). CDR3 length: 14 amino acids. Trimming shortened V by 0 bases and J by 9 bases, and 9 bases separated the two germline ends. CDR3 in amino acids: CASSLAPQLSPLHF. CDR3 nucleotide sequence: TGTGCCAGCAGCTTAGCCCCTCAACTTTCACCCCTCCACTTT.

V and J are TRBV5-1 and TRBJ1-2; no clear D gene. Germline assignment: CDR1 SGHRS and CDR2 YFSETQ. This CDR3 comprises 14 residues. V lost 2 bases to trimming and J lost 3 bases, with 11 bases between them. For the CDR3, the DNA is TGCGCCAGCAGCTTTGAGGGCAGAGACTATGGCTACACCTTC. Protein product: CASSFEGRDYGYTF.

CDR3 DNA: TGTGCCAGCAGATCCCCGGGACTAGCGGGCGCAGGTACGCAGTATTTT. This encodes CASRSPGLAGAGTQYF. V usage is TRBV3-1 (or the pseudogene TRBV3-2) and J usage is TRBJ2-3; 12 bases line up with TRBD2. CDR3 length: 16 residues. Germline CDR1 is LGHDT and CDR2 is YNNKEL (reference sequence). The V and J ends lost 6 bases and 8 bases, in that order; junction bases with no gene match: 12.

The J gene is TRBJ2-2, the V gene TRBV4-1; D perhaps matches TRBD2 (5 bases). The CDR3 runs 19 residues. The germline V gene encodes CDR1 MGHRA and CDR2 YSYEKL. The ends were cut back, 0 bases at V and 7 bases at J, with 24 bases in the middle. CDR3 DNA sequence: TGCGCCAGCAGCCAAGACGAATTCAGCGGAGCCCCCGGCAGCGGGGAGCTGTTTTTT. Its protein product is CASSQDEFSGAPGSGELFF.

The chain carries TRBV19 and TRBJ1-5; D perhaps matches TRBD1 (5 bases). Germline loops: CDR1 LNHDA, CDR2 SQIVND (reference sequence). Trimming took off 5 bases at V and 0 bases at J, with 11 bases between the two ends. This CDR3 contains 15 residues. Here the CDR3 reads CASSDRQYSNQPQHF. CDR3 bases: TGTGCCAGTAGTGATAGACAGTATAGCAATCAGCCCCAGCATTTT.

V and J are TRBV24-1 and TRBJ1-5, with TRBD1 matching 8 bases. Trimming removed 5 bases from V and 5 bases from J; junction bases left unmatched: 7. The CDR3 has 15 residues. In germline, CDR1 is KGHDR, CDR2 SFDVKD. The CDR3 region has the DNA TGTGCCACCAGTGCCGACAGGGGACTCGATCAGCCCCAGCATTTT. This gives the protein CATSADRGLDQPQHF.